These T cell receptor beta chains were read from a single sample in a study of cytomegalovirus exposure and HLA in healthy donors. TCRdb's table, derived via immunoSEQ multiplex PCR, lists solely in-frame clones and lacks some. The table includes around 99,000 clones, roughly 79% detected once. The sample taken for sequencing was PBMCs. Receptors originate from a woman in her fifties or sixties in good health and CMV-seropositive. Each CDR3 is given with its conserved first and last residue. Fields, in order: D gene, V gene, clone size, J gene, CDR3 protein, CDR3 DNA. The D gene is left open where the match is weak. For some rows the clone size is stated as once, few or many, or as a class when expanded; others skip it.

d_call: TRBD1; v_call: TRBV5-6; clone_size: .; j_call: TRBJ1-2; cdr3_aa: CASSSASGQGVGYTF; cdr3_nt: TGTGCCAGCAGCTCGGCCTCGGGACAGGGTGTTGGCTACACCTTC
d_call: .; v_call: TRBV19; clone_size: .; j_call: TRBJ2-2; cdr3_aa: CASSKSGSRATGELFF; cdr3_nt: TGTGCCAGCTCCAAATCGGGGAGCCGGGCCACCGGGGAGCTGTTTTTT
d_call: .; v_call: TRBV27; clone_size: .; j_call: TRBJ1-5; cdr3_aa: CASSPEVDSNQPQHF; cdr3_nt: TGTGCCAGCAGTCCCGAAGTAGATAGCAATCAGCCCCAGCATTTT
d_call: TRBD1; v_call: TRBV4-3; clone_size: .; j_call: TRBJ2-5; cdr3_aa: CASSQGREGAETQYF; cdr3_nt: TGCGCCAGCAGCCAAGGCAGAGAGGGGGCAGAGACCCAGTACTTC
d_call: TRBD2; v_call: TRBV4-3; clone_size: few; j_call: TRBJ2-7; cdr3_aa: CASSQDRTSGPYEQYF; cdr3_nt: TGCGCCAGCAGCCAAGATCGAACTAGCGGGCCCTACGAGCAGTACTTC
d_call: TRBD2; v_call: TRBV7-8; clone_size: .; j_call: TRBJ2-1; cdr3_aa: CASSPHRREGRDEQFF; cdr3_nt: TGTGCCAGCAGCCCCCATCGACGGGAGGGCCGGGATGAGCAGTTCTTC
d_call: .; v_call: TRBV5-4; clone_size: .; j_call: TRBJ2-1; cdr3_aa: CASSRGAGDEQFF; cdr3_nt: TGTGCCAGCAGCCGGGGGGCTGGGGATGAGCAGTTCTTC
d_call: .; v_call: TRBV7-8; clone_size: few; j_call: TRBJ1-3; cdr3_aa: CASSLQGTSSGNTIYF; cdr3_nt: TGTGCCAGCAGCTTACAGGGGACGAGCTCTGGAAACACCATATATTTT
d_call: .; v_call: TRBV4-3; clone_size: .; j_call: TRBJ2-1; cdr3_aa: CASSQDRGQPGNEQFF; cdr3_nt: TGCGCCAGCAGCCAAGATCGTGGGCAGCCAGGCAATGAGCAGTTCTTC
d_call: .; v_call: TRBV29-1; clone_size: few; j_call: TRBJ2-1; cdr3_aa: CSVEDPEGVNNEQFF; cdr3_nt: TGCAGCGTTGAAGACCCTGAGGGGGTGAACAATGAGCAGTTCTTC
d_call: TRBD2; v_call: TRBV7-3; clone_size: few; j_call: TRBJ2-1; cdr3_aa: CASSATSGGYNEQFF; cdr3_nt: TGTGCCAGCAGCGCCACTAGCGGGGGTTACAATGAGCAGTTCTTC
d_call: TRBD2; v_call: TRBV27; clone_size: .; j_call: TRBJ2-3; cdr3_aa: CASSQSTSGGLSTDTQYF; cdr3_nt: TGTGCCAGCAGCCAATCGACTAGCGGGGGACTGAGCACAGATACGCAGTATTTT
d_call: .; v_call: TRBV28; clone_size: .; j_call: TRBJ2-1; cdr3_aa: CASSLSPGEYVEQFF; cdr3_nt: TGTGCCAGCAGTTTATCTCCAGGGGAGTATGTTGAGCAGTTCTTC
d_call: TRBD1; v_call: TRBV19; clone_size: .; j_call: TRBJ1-5; cdr3_aa: CASSSDRDEGNQPQHF; cdr3_nt: TGTGCCAGTAGTTCAGACAGGGACGAGGGCAATCAGCCCCAGCATTTT
d_call: .; v_call: TRBV10-3; clone_size: once; j_call: TRBJ1-6; cdr3_aa: CAISENSYNSPLHF; cdr3_nt: TGTGCCATCAGTGAGAACAGCTATAATTCACCCCTCCACTTT
d_call: TRBD1; v_call: TRBV19; clone_size: .; j_call: TRBJ1-2; cdr3_aa: CATRLGGQGNYGYTF; cdr3_nt: TGTGCCACCCGGCTTGGAGGACAGGGAAACTATGGCTACACCTTC
d_call: TRBD1; v_call: TRBV13; clone_size: .; j_call: TRBJ2-6; cdr3_aa: CASSLDRGSSGANVLTF; cdr3_nt: TGTGCCAGCAGTTTGGACAGGGGAAGCTCTGGGGCCAACGTCCTGACTTTC
d_call: .; v_call: TRBV2; clone_size: .; j_call: TRBJ1-2; cdr3_aa: CASRTGYGYTF; cdr3_nt: TGTGCCAGCAGAACAGGGTATGGCTACACCTTC
d_call: .; v_call: TRBV5-4; clone_size: few; j_call: TRBJ1-3; cdr3_aa: CASSLGRNTIYF; cdr3_nt: TGTGCCAGCAGCTTGGGGCGGAACACCATATATTTT
d_call: .; v_call: TRBV6-1; clone_size: .; j_call: TRBJ2-3; cdr3_aa: CASSFPGGSTDTQYF; cdr3_nt: TGTGCCAGCAGTTTCCCTGGGGGGAGCACAGATACGCAGTATTTT
d_call: TRBD1; v_call: TRBV7-6; clone_size: .; j_call: TRBJ2-7; cdr3_aa: CASSLGDSKAYEQYF; cdr3_nt: TGTGCCAGCAGCTTAGGGGACAGTAAAGCCTACGAGCAGTACTTC
d_call: TRBD1; v_call: TRBV19; clone_size: .; j_call: TRBJ2-7; cdr3_aa: CATTSGTGPYEQYF; cdr3_nt: TGTGCCACTACTTCCGGGACAGGTCCTTACGAGCAGTACTTC
d_call: TRBD1; v_call: TRBV29-1; clone_size: few; j_call: TRBJ1-1; cdr3_aa: CSVEDVSRDRGFHTEAFF; cdr3_nt: TGCAGCGTTGAAGACGTCTCCCGGGACAGGGGGTTTCACACTGAAGCTTTCTTT
d_call: .; v_call: TRBV6-1; clone_size: .; j_call: TRBJ2-7; cdr3_aa: CASSEAGTPSYEQYF; cdr3_nt: TGTGCCAGCAGTGAGGCCGGGACACCCTCCTACGAGCAGTACTTC
d_call: TRBD1; v_call: TRBV18; clone_size: once; j_call: TRBJ2-2; cdr3_aa: CASSPWTGAGELFF; cdr3_nt: TGTGCCAGCTCCCCTTGGACAGGGGCCGGGGAGCTGTTTTTT
d_call: TRBD1; v_call: TRBV18; clone_size: .; j_call: TRBJ1-2; cdr3_aa: CASSRGQADKNYGYTF; cdr3_nt: TGTGCCAGCTCACGAGGACAGGCCGACAAAAACTATGGCTACACCTTC
d_call: TRBD1; v_call: TRBV19; clone_size: .; j_call: TRBJ2-7; cdr3_aa: CASSWTGDEQYF; cdr3_nt: TGTGCCAGTAGCTGGACAGGGGACGAGCAGTACTTC
d_call: .; v_call: TRBV7-9; clone_size: .; j_call: TRBJ1-2; cdr3_aa: CSSSLGLVGYTF; cdr3_nt: TGTTCCAGCAGCTTAGGACTGGTGGGCTACACCTTC
d_call: TRBD2; v_call: TRBV5-4; clone_size: .; j_call: TRBJ2-1; cdr3_aa: CASSLGYSGRGNEQFF; cdr3_nt: TGTGCCAGCAGCTTGGGTTATAGCGGGAGGGGAAATGAGCAGTTCTTC
d_call: .; v_call: TRBV4-1; clone_size: .; j_call: TRBJ2-1; cdr3_aa: CASSQASGGSYNEQFF; cdr3_nt: TGCGCCAGCAGCCAAGCTTCGGGGGGCTCGTACAATGAGCAGTTCTTC
d_call: .; v_call: TRBV7-9; clone_size: .; j_call: TRBJ2-7; cdr3_aa: CASSSGFYEQYF; cdr3_nt: TGTGCCAGCAGCTCAGGTTTTTACGAGCAGTACTTC
d_call: .; v_call: TRBV7-2; clone_size: .; j_call: TRBJ2-5; cdr3_aa: CASSLAHREETQYF; cdr3_nt: TGTGCCAGCAGCTTAGCACACCGGGAAGAGACCCAGTACTTC
d_call: .; v_call: TRBV15; clone_size: .; j_call: TRBJ2-1; cdr3_aa: CATSREGAVGLKQFF; cdr3_nt: TGTGCCACCAGCAGAGAAGGGGCCGTAGGGCTAAAGCAGTTCTTC
d_call: .; v_call: TRBV5-6; clone_size: .; j_call: TRBJ2-4; cdr3_aa: CASSLWGVTKNSQYF; cdr3_nt: TGTGCCAGCAGCTTGTGGGGGGTTACCAAAAACAGTCAGTACTTC
d_call: TRBD1; v_call: TRBV9; clone_size: .; j_call: TRBJ2-3; cdr3_aa: CASSPTPTGARDTQYF; cdr3_nt: TGTGCCAGCAGCCCCACACCTACAGGGGCCAGGGATACGCAGTATTTT
d_call: .; v_call: TRBV19; clone_size: .; j_call: TRBJ1-3; cdr3_aa: CASYGGSGNTIYF; cdr3_nt: TGTGCCAGCTACGGGGGCTCTGGAAACACCATATATTTT
d_call: TRBD1; v_call: TRBV4-1; clone_size: .; j_call: TRBJ2-7; cdr3_aa: CASSRDRGSYEQYF; cdr3_nt: TGCGCCAGCAGCCGGGACAGGGGTTCCTACGAGCAGTACTTC
d_call: TRBD2; v_call: TRBV27; clone_size: few; j_call: TRBJ2-7; cdr3_aa: CASSKAGTTYEQYF; cdr3_nt: TGTGCCAGCAGTAAAGCGGGAACCACCTACGAGCAGTACTTC
d_call: .; v_call: TRBV6-5; clone_size: .; j_call: TRBJ1-2; cdr3_aa: CASSQTPGQFGYTF; cdr3_nt: TGTGCCAGCAGCCAGACCCCAGGACAGTTCGGCTACACCTTC
d_call: .; v_call: TRBV10-3; clone_size: .; j_call: TRBJ2-3; cdr3_aa: CAISESSPTDTQYF; cdr3_nt: TGTGCCATCAGTGAGTCGAGTCCGACAGATACGCAGTATTTT